The entry that follows covers one T cell receptor beta chain sequence. The CDR3 spans 14 residues. The germline V gene has CDR1 MNHNY and CDR2 SVGAGI (reference sequence). The germline V and J ends were trimmed by 6 bases and 0 bases, with 12 bases remaining between them. These data are taken from a study of blood T cell repertoires in COVID-19. Generated by immunoSEQ multiplex PCR, the TCRdb table keeps only in-frame clones and is missing some. This sample has 370,000 or so clones; more than 75% occur once, and the top ten carry 1.3%. The receptor's source is a man aged 25-40 years who had recovered from COVID-19. Sequencing input: PBMCs or T cells enriched from blood (not recorded which). The rearrangement joins TRBV6-6 to TRBJ2-7; D is uncertain. The CDR3 spells CASSLTTTSYEQYF. The CDR3 region has the DNA TGTGCCAGCAGCCTAACGACAACCTCCTACGAGCAGTACTTC.